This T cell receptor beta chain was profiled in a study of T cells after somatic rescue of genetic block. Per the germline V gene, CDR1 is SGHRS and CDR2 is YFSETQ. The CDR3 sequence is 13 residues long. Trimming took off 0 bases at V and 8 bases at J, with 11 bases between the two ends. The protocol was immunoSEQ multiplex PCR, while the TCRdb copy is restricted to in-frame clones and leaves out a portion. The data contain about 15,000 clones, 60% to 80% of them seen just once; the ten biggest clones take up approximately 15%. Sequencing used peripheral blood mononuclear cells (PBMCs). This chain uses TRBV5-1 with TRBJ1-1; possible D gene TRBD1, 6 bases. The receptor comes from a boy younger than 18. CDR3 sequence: CASSLEGGREAFF. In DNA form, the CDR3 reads TGCGCCAGCAGCTTGGAGGGGGGAAGGGAAGCTTTCTTT.